This TCR beta chain was sequenced during a study of molecular identifiers for immune sequencing clone quantification. General study points: Highly expanded clones may be undercounted when identical TCR molecules share barcodes.

The CDR3 runs to 17 residues. Trimming cost V 0 bases and J 4 bases; bases outside gene matches: 9. Germline V gene data show CDR1 as LGHNA and CDR2 as YSLEER. Remarks on this clonotype: Its specificity is not known.

Libraries for naive CD8 T cells, which were made from roughly 21,000 to 960,000 sorted cells, drew on 10%, 30% or 50% of the RNA. Listed TCR primers, together with previously described methods, were used for the bulk TCR libraries. MiXCR was run by TCRdb on the PCR reads, yielding one entry per CDR3 protein. The sample records some 93,000 distinct CDR3 sequences, 20% to 25% being singletons. The specimen sequenced was naive CD8+ T cells from blood, with Jurkat cell RNA spiked in. As to subset: FACS-sorted CD8+CD4-CCR7+CD45RA+ naive T cells. This chain uses TRBV4-3 with TRBJ2-7; 10 bases line up with TRBD2. The clonotype originates from a human donor in good health. Some libraries in this study had Jurkat cell RNA spiked in. The CDR3 DNA reads as TGCGCCAGCAGCCAAGAACCAGCGGGGGGGCCTCGATACGAGCAGTACTTC. Residues: CASSQEPAGGPRYEQYF.